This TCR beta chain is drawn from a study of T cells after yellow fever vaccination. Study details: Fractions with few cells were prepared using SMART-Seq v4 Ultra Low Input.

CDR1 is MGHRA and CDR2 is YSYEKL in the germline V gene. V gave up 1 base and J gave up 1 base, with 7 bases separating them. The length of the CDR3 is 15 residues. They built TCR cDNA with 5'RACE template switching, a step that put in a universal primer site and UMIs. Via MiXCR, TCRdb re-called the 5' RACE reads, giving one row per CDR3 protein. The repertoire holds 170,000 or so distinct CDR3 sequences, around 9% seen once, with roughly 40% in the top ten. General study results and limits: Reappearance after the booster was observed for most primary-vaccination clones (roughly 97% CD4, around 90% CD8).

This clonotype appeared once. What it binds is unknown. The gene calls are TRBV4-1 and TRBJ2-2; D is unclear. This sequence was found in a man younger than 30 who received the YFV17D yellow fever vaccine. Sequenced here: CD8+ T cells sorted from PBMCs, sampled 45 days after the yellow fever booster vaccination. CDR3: CASSQVRQNTGELFF. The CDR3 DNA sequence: TGCGCCAGCAGCCAAGTTAGGCAGAACACCGGGGAGCTGTTTTTT.